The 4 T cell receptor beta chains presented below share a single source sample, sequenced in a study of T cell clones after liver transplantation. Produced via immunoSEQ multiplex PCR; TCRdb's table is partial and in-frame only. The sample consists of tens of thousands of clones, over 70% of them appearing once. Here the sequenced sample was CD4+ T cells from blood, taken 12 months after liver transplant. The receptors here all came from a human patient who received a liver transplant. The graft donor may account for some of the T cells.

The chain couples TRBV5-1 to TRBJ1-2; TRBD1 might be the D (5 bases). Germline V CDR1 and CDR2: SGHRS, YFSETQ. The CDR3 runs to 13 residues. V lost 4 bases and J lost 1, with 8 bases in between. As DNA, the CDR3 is TGCGCCAGCAGCCCACAGGATAACTATGGCTACACCTTC. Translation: CASSPQDNYGYTF.

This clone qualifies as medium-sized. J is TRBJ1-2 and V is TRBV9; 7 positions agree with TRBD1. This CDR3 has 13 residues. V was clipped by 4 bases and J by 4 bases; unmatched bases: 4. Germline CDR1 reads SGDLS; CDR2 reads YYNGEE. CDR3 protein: CASSPGDSYGYTF. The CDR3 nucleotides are TGTGCCAGCAGCCCTGGGGACAGCTATGGCTACACCTTC.

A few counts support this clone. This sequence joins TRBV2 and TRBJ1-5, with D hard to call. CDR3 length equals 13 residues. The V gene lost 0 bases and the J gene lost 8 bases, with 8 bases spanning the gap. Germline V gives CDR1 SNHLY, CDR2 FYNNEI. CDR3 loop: CASSEARPEPQHF. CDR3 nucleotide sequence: TGTGCCAGCAGTGAAGCGCGGCCTGAGCCCCAGCATTTT.

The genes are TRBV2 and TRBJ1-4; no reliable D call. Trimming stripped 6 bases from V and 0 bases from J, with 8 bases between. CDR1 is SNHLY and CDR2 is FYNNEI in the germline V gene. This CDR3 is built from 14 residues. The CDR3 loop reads CASRRVSTNEKLFF. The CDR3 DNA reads TGTGCCAGCAGGAGAGTTTCAACTAATGAAAAACTGTTTTTT.